This T cell receptor (beta chain) came from a study of blood T cell repertoires in COVID-19. Assay used: immunoSEQ multiplex PCR; TCRdb lists only in-frame clones, some missing. Of some 310,000 clones listed, around nine tenths are singletons. A word on this clone: Other DNA sequences in the sample encode the same CDR3.

Germline V gives CDR1 MNHEY, CDR2 SMNVEV (reference sequence). V dropped 3 bases and J dropped 0; count of bases not matched to a gene: 2. The CDR3 is 14 amino acids. Source material: PBMCs or T cells enriched from blood (not recorded which). The TCR originated in a woman aged 25-40 years who had recovered from COVID-19. The gene calls are TRBV27 and TRBJ2-7; TRBD2 agrees at 7 bases. DNA of the CDR3: TGTGCCAGCAGTTTCGGCGGGAGCTCCTACGAGCAGTACTTC. It encodes CASSFGGSSYEQYF.